A selection of T cell receptor beta chains follows, all from one sample in a study of blood T cell repertoires in COVID-19. Measured with immunoSEQ multiplex PCR; TCRdb has only the in-frame clones, and not every one. The sample consists of approximately 280,000 clones, around 88% of them appearing once. Sequencing was done on a sample of peripheral blood. The receptors were sampled from a woman in her thirties who had recovered from COVID-19. Both conserved end residues are part of each CDR3. The order of the fields is D gene, V gene, J gene, clone size, CDR3 DNA, CDR3 protein. A D gene is named only where the DNA matches it firmly. Not every row has a clone size; where given, it reads once, few, many or a size class.

d_gene: TRBD2
v_gene: TRBV27
j_gene: TRBJ2-2
abundance: once
CDR3nt: TGTGCCAGCAGTCCCGGACTAGCGGGAGACACCGGGGAGCTGTTTTTT
CDR3aa: CASSPGLAGDTGELFF

d_gene: -
v_gene: TRBV30
j_gene: TRBJ1-1
abundance: -
CDR3nt: TGTGCCTGGAAACTACAGGGCCGAGCTTTCTTT
CDR3aa: CAWKLQGRAFF

d_gene: TRBD2
v_gene: TRBV6-5
j_gene: TRBJ2-7
abundance: -
CDR3nt: TGTGCCAGCACGGGGGGTTTCTCCTACGAGCAGTACTTC
CDR3aa: CASTGGFSYEQYF

d_gene: -
v_gene: TRBV10-3
j_gene: TRBJ1-2
abundance: -
CDR3nt: TGTGCCATCAGTGAGGGCAGAAACTATGGCTACACCTTC
CDR3aa: CAISEGRNYGYTF

d_gene: TRBD1
v_gene: TRBV19
j_gene: TRBJ2-3
abundance: -
CDR3nt: TGTGCCAGTAAAATCGGGGACAGGGGTACAGATACGCAGTATTTT
CDR3aa: CASKIGDRGTDTQYF

d_gene: -
v_gene: TRBV27
j_gene: TRBJ1-1
abundance: -
CDR3nt: TGTGCCAGCAGTTTAACCAGGCGCGTCCCTGAAGCTTTCTTT
CDR3aa: CASSLTRRVPEAFF

d_gene: TRBD2
v_gene: TRBV6-6
j_gene: TRBJ2-3
abundance: -
CDR3nt: TGTGCCAGCAGCCCCCTGGGGACTAGCGGGAGGAGTACGCAGTATTTT
CDR3aa: CASSPLGTSGRSTQYF

d_gene: TRBD1
v_gene: TRBV5-4
j_gene: TRBJ2-7
abundance: -
CDR3nt: TGTGCCAGCCAAAGACAGGGGGCCTACGAGCAGTACTTC
CDR3aa: CASQRQGAYEQYF

d_gene: TRBD2
v_gene: TRBV9
j_gene: TRBJ2-7
abundance: -
CDR3nt: TGTGCCAGCAGTCGTGACCCGGGGGGCTCCTACGAGCAGTACTTC
CDR3aa: CASSRDPGGSYEQYF

d_gene: TRBD2
v_gene: TRBV20-1
j_gene: TRBJ2-3
abundance: few
CDR3nt: TGCAGTGCTAGTCTGGGGAGCGGGAGGGCTAGCACAGATACGCAGTATTTT
CDR3aa: CSASLGSGRASTDTQYF

d_gene: -
v_gene: TRBV19
j_gene: TRBJ2-2
abundance: -
CDR3nt: TGTGCCAGTAGTGCACTGATCACCGGGGAGCTGTTTTTT
CDR3aa: CASSALITGELFF

d_gene: -
v_gene: TRBV6-5
j_gene: TRBJ1-1
abundance: once
CDR3nt: TGTGCCAGCAGTTACTCGTACAATCTAGGGAACACTGAAGCTTTCTTT
CDR3aa: CASSYSYNLGNTEAFF

d_gene: TRBD1
v_gene: TRBV28
j_gene: TRBJ1-5
abundance: -
CDR3nt: TGTGCCAGCAGTCGAGAATATGACAGGGGGCAAAATCAGCCCCAGCATTTT
CDR3aa: CASSREYDRGQNQPQHF

d_gene: TRBD1
v_gene: TRBV10-3
j_gene: TRBJ1-2
abundance: -
CDR3nt: TGTGCCATCAGGGGACAGGACCACTATGGCTACACCTTC
CDR3aa: CAIRGQDHYGYTF

d_gene: TRBD1
v_gene: TRBV4-1
j_gene: TRBJ2-3
abundance: few
CDR3nt: TGCGCCAGCAGCCAAGCTGGGGACAGGGTAAGAGATACGCAGTATTTT
CDR3aa: CASSQAGDRVRDTQYF

d_gene: -
v_gene: TRBV7-9
j_gene: TRBJ2-7
abundance: -
CDR3nt: TGTGCCAGCACTAGCCCTAGCTCCTACGAGCAGTACTTC
CDR3aa: CASTSPSSYEQYF

d_gene: TRBD1
v_gene: TRBV4-3
j_gene: TRBJ2-1
abundance: -
CDR3nt: TGCGCCAGCAGCCAGGAACCAGGGGGCAGCTTGGAGAATGAGCAGTTCTTC
CDR3aa: CASSQEPGGSLENEQFF